The 19 T cell receptor beta chains listed next were all sequenced from one sample in a study of post-analysis software for immune sequencing data (dated by TCRdb to about 2015). Their cognate antigens are unknown. The library was produced with PCR. These reads were obtained on an Illumina HiSeq 2500. To reduce PCR and sequencing biases, unique molecular identifiers were built into the TCR beta cDNA libraries. Using fastp at Q25 and MiXCR, TCRdb reprocessed the public reads and kept productive beta chains. Every distinct CDR3 protein forms one entry, paired with its most common genes and DNA. In this sample the table shows around 400,000 distinct CDR3 sequences, approximately 38% of which occur a single time. The ten largest clones add up to under 15% of the sample. Results the study describes overall, beyond this receptor: Significantly higher frequencies in patients than in controls were found for five TRBV segments, including TRBV5-6, TRBV5-1 and TRBV20-1.

Sequencing was carried out using blood. The receptors were sampled from a girl aged 5-17 years with multiple sclerosis.

J is TRBJ2-7 and V is TRBV27; D gene uncertain. Germline V gives CDR1 MNHEY, CDR2 SMNVEV (reference sequence). V was clipped by 6 bases and J by 1 base, with 13 bases between them. The CDR3 has 14 amino acids. The CDR3 DNA is TGTGCCAGCAGGCTCTACGGCCCGTCCTACGAGCAGTACTTC. Amino acid sequence: CASRLYGPSYEQYF.

This rearrangement joins TRBV3-1 to TRBJ1-2; possible D gene TRBD1, 5 bases. V lost 5 bases to trimming and J lost 3 bases, with 13 bases between them. Germline V gene sequence: CDR1 LGHDT, CDR2 YNNKEL (reference sequence). The CDR3 covers 14 residues. CDR3 DNA sequence: TGTGCCAGCAGCATTTCCGGGACGGACTATGGCTACACCTTC. Protein sequence: CASSISGTDYGYTF.

For this clonotype: One junction end disagrees with the germline gene, perhaps due to a read error. This rearrangement joins TRBV6-2 or TRBV6-3 to TRBJ2-4; D not certain. The CDR3 is made up of 14 amino acids. Germline CDR1 and CDR2: MNHEY and SVGEGT. CDR3 sequence (DNA): TGTGCCAGCAGTTACTCGACCTCGGGTGGGTCAGTTGAATTC. This sequence encodes CASSYSTSGGSVEF.

The chain has TRBV7-9 and TRBJ2-3; D unresolved. CDR1 and CDR2 from the germline V gene are SEHNR and FQNEAQ (reference sequence). Trimming removed 8 bases at V and 3 bases at J, with 9 bases between. The CDR3 length is 12 residues. The CDR3 is CASRPSTDTQYF. DNA of the CDR3: TGTGCCAGCCGGCCCTCTACAGATACGCAGTATTTT.

The chain joins TRBV10-3 to TRBJ1-2; TRBD1 matches 9 bases. Trimming took 5 bases from V and 3 from J; bases not matched to a gene: 4. The CDR3 loop spans 14 amino acids. CDR1 and CDR2 from the germline V gene are ENHRY and SYGVKD. CDR3 DNA: TGTGCCATCAGTACAGGGGGCGCCGACTATGGCTACACCTTC. Encoded protein: CAISTGGADYGYTF.

The chain uses TRBV5-1 and TRBJ1-4; 9 nucleotides align to TRBD1. The CDR3 is made up of 13 amino acids. After removal of 7 bases from V and 6 bases from J, the junction contained 4 bases not matched to a gene. Germline assignment: CDR1 SGHRS and CDR2 YFSETQ. CDR3 protein: CASARDRDEKLFF. CDR3 DNA sequence: TGCGCCAGCGCTAGGGACAGGGATGAAAAACTGTTTTTT.

The chain links TRBV6-1 to TRBJ1-2; 8 bases are a match to TRBD1. J lost 8 bases, V lost 7 bases, and 24 bases had no gene match. CDR1 MNHNS and CDR2 SASEGT come from the germline V gene. The CDR3 length is 18 residues. CDR3 loop: CASTNDHRDRLIRRGYTF. CDR3 nucleotides: TGTGCCAGCACTAATGACCACCGGGACAGGCTTATCCGAAGAGGCTACACCTTC.

J is TRBJ2-5 and V is TRBV4-3, with 7 bases that match TRBD2. This CDR3 is 17 amino acids long. V lost 0 bases, J lost 2 bases, and 9 bases stayed unmatched. Germline V gene lookup returns CDR1 LGHNA and CDR2 YSLEER. The CDR3: CASSQDRIGRAQETQYF. The CDR3 DNA sequence: TGCGCCAGCAGCCAAGATCGTATTGGGAGGGCTCAAGAGACCCAGTACTTC.

This sequence joins TRBV7-9 and TRBJ2-7; TRBD1 matches 7 bases. CDR1 is SEHNR, CDR2 FQNEAQ, per germline (reference sequence). With 4 bases clipped from V and 6 bases from J, the junction kept 15 bases outside the gene matches. The CDR3 covers 16 residues. In DNA, the CDR3 is TGTGCCAGCAGCTCGGGACAGATTGGCCTTTCCCTCGAGCAGTACTTC. Its translation: CASSSGQIGLSLEQYF.

This clonotype was seen only a few times. The chain joins TRBV6-5 to TRBJ2-1, with D possibly TRBD1 on 5 matching bases. Trimming pared 2 bases from V and 6 bases from J, leaving 11 bases between. Germline-derived CDR1 and CDR2 are MNHEY and SVGAGI. The CDR3 length is 14 residues. CDR3 sequence (DNA): TGTGCCAGCAGTTACGGTCAGGGCGGCAATGAGCAGTTCTTC. This gives the protein CASSYGQGGNEQFF.

This clonotype occurred a few times. The V gene is TRBV12-3 or TRBV12-4, the J gene TRBJ2-4; D call uncertain. The CDR3 spans 16 residues. Trimming took 6 bases from V and 0 from J, leaving 15 bases between them. The CDR3 DNA follows: TGTGCCAGCAGCCCCGGAAGGCGACTAGCCAAAAACATTCAGTACTTC. It yields the protein CASSPGRRLAKNIQYF.

The table lists this clonotype with a few counts. This may be a read error: a much more frequent sequence differs by one nucleotide. The J gene is TRBJ2-5, the V gene TRBV7-9; 15 positions match TRBD2. Losses at the gene ends were 3 bases for V and 4 bases for J; bases not matched to a gene: 3. Germline V CDR1 and CDR2: SEHNR, FQNEAQ (reference sequence). The CDR3 has 16 residues. CDR3 in DNA: TGTGCCAGCAGCTTCGGACTAGCGGGGGGGCGAGAGACCCAGTACTTC. Protein sequence: CASSFGLAGGRETQYF.

This clonotype was observed a few times. The V call is TRBV7-8, the J call TRBJ2-5; TRBD2 matches at 11 bases. Germline V CDR1 and CDR2: SGHVS, FQNEAQ. The CDR3 covers 18 residues. V trimming: 1 base; J trimming: 5 bases; junction bases outside the gene matches: 12. CDR3 protein: CASSLGVTSGGAQETQYF. The CDR3 DNA sequence: TGTGCCAGCAGCTTAGGGGTAACTAGCGGGGGTGCCCAGGAGACCCAGTACTTC. Full variable domain (rest looked up from reference TRBV7-8 and TRBJ2-5): GAGVSQSPRYKVAKRGQDVALRCDPISGHVSLFWYQQALGQGPEFLTYFQNEAQLDKSGLPSDRFFAERPEGSVSTLKIQRTQQEDSAVYLCASSLGVTSGGAQETQYFGPGTRLLVL.

This clonotype was seen more than once but under ten times. The chain combines TRBV12-3 or TRBV12-4 with TRBJ2-5; 7 bases match TRBD1. This CDR3 is built from 16 residues. With 4 bases clipped from V and 0 bases from J, the junction kept 8 bases outside the gene matches. The CDR3 sequence is CASSSSYRGNQETQYF. CDR3 nucleotides: TGTGCCAGCAGTTCGAGTTACAGGGGTAACCAAGAGACCCAGTACTTC.

V and J are TRBV10-3 and TRBJ2-5; D perhaps matches TRBD2 (6 bases). Near its end, the DNA agrees better with TRBJ2-7, so the J call may be wrong. The CDR3 totals 12 residues. Germline values: CDR1 ENHRY, CDR2 SYGVKD. The CDR3 DNA is TGTGCCATCAGTGAGGCGGGGAGCGAGCAGTACTTC. Protein: CAISEAGSEQYF.

This clonotype showed up just a few times. The CDR3 here is CASSYGFPRGTEAFF. CDR3 DNA sequence: TGTGCCAGCAGTTACGGGTTCCCGAGGGGCACTGAAGCTTTCTTT. The chain combines TRBV6-6 with TRBJ1-1, with D perhaps matching TRBD1 (5 bases). Trimming removed 2 bases at V and 4 bases at J, with 14 bases between. The CDR3 loop spans 15 amino acids. CDR1 is MNHNY, CDR2 SVGAGI, per germline (reference sequence).

This clonotype was picked up one time. The rearrangement uses TRBV2 and TRBJ1-2; D might be TRBD1 (6 bases). The CDR3 runs 17 residues. The V gene's germline CDR1 is SNHLY and CDR2 FYNNEI. Trimming cost V 3 bases and J 2 bases, with 19 bases left between them. CDR3 sequence: CASSDPNIRQANYGYTF. The CDR3 DNA sequence: TGTGCCAGCAGTGATCCCAATATTAGACAGGCAAACTATGGCTACACCTTC.

This chain joins TRBV20-1 and TRBJ2-5, with no clear D. V shed 3 bases and J shed 4 bases, with 9 bases lying between them. There are 12 residues in the CDR3. Germline CDR1 and CDR2: DFQATT and SNEGSKA (reference sequence). CDR3 region: CSASLSIETQYF. The CDR3 region has the DNA TGCAGTGCTAGTTTGTCCATAGAGACCCAGTACTTC.

This clonotype was picked up a small number of times. CDR3 region: CATAWGGQGGIQYF. CDR3 coding DNA: TGTGCCACCGCTTGGGGCGGACAGGGTGGCATTCAGTACTTC. The V and J genes are TRBV28 and TRBJ2-4, with 8 nucleotides matching TRBD1. The CDR3 is 14 residues long. V lost 10 bases, J lost 9 bases, and 14 bases stayed unmatched. Germline CDR1 and CDR2: MDHEN and SYDVKM.